The source of this T cell receptor (beta chain) is a study of identical twins. The J segment lost 0 bases and the V segment lost 5 bases, leaving 4 bases of the junction unmatched. This CDR3 has 15 amino acids. This clonotype was detected many times. Its antigen is undetermined. In TCRdb, the 5' RACE reads were re-called with MiXCR into one record per CDR3 protein. The sample carries hundreds of thousands of distinct CDR3 sequences, approximately 9% recorded once. Study-level findings and limits: Out-of-frame alpha sequences common to twins exhibited a surplus of low generation probability. Fewer insertions were carried by abundant cord blood beta clonotypes, but none was seen in memory repertoires.

The clonotype comes from a woman in her late teens or twenties in good health. The chain joins TRBV12-3 or TRBV12-4 to TRBJ1-5, with 7 bases matching TRBD1. Sequencing was carried out using memory (CD45RO+) T cells sorted from blood. CDR3 DNA: TGTGCCAGCAGTCGGACAGGACCTAGCAATCAGCCCCAGCATTTT. This gives the protein CASSRTGPSNQPQHF.